The 11 T cell receptor beta chains below come from one sample, sequenced in a study of cytomegalovirus exposure and HLA in healthy donors. The PCR had 60 Vbeta and 13 Jbeta primers. The repertoire was sequenced with immunoSEQ multiplex PCR; TCRdb's copy has only in-frame clones and lacks some. The sample yields about 100,000 clones, around 85% seen once. Material for sequencing was PBMCs. The receptors were sampled from a man aged 30 to 39 in good health and CMV-seronegative.

In its sample, this clone was seen a few times. This rearrangement joins TRBV5-1 to TRBJ2-6; D may be TRBD1 (5 bases). The CDR3 contains 15 residues. Per the germline V gene, CDR1 is SGHRS and CDR2 is YFSETQ. V lost 1 base, J lost 1 base, and 6 bases lay in between. CDR3 nucleotide sequence: TGCGCCAGCAGCTTGAGGGGATCTGGGGCCAACGTCCTGACTTTC. It specifies CASSLRGSGANVLTF.

The chain employs TRBV5-1 and TRBJ2-1, with TRBD2 matching 8 bases. After removal of 0 bases from V and 3 bases from J, the junction contained 5 bases not matched to a gene. Germline CDR1 SGHRS, CDR2 YFSETQ. The CDR3 spans 16 residues. CDR3 residues: CASSLVGSGDYNEQFF. The CDR3 coding sequence is TGCGCCAGCAGCTTGGTAGGTAGCGGGGACTACAATGAGCAGTTCTTC.

This sequence joins TRBV2 and TRBJ1-4; D is unclear. CDR3 length: 11 residues. From germline, CDR1 is SNHLY and CDR2 FYNNEI. V was pared by 5 bases and J by 8 bases, with 6 bases between. CDR3 sequence: CASSLQEKLFF. The CDR3 DNA follows: TGTGCCAGCAGTCTTCAGGAAAAACTGTTTTTT.

This clone appeared a few times. The V gene is TRBV7-3, the J gene TRBJ2-1; 11 bases match TRBD1. Germline values: CDR1 SGHTA, CDR2 FQGTGA. Germline trimming cut 5 bases from V and 6 bases from J; bases unmatched to any gene: 6. The CDR3 has 15 amino acids. The CDR3 DNA reads as TGTGCCAGCAGCATCGGACAGGGGGCTTTCAATGAGCAGTTCTTC. Encoded protein: CASSIGQGAFNEQFF.

The chain joins TRBV7-9 to TRBJ1-1; D unclear. V lost 3 bases and J 2 bases, leaving 13 bases between the germline ends. Germline CDR1 and CDR2: SEHNR and FQNEAQ (reference sequence). This CDR3 contains 15 residues. CDR3 sequence (DNA): TGTGCCAGCAGCTTGAAACAGCATTCTAACACTGAAGCTTTCTTT. It yields the protein CASSLKQHSNTEAFF. Full variable domain (rest looked up from reference TRBV7-9 and TRBJ1-1): DTGVSQNPRHKITKRGQNVTFRCDPISEHNRLYWYRQTLGQGPEFLTYFQNEAQLEKSRLLSDRFSAERPKGSFSTLEIQRTEQGDSAMYLCASSLKQHSNTEAFFGQGTRLTVV.

This chain joins TRBV5-1 and TRBJ2-7; TRBD1 aligns across 10 bases. This CDR3 comprises 15 residues. Trimming at V came to 4 bases and at J to 3 bases, leaving 7 bases not matched to a gene. The germline V gene has CDR1 SGHRS and CDR2 YFSETQ. CDR3 region: CASSLMDRGNYEQYF. The CDR3 DNA is TGCGCCAGCAGCCTAATGGACAGGGGGAACTACGAGCAGTACTTC. Supplemented by reference TRBV5-1 and TRBJ2-7, the full variable domain reads KAGVTQTPRYLIKTRGQQVTLSCSPISGHRSVSWYQQTPGQGLQFLFEYFSETQRNKGNFPGRFSGRQFSNSRSEMNVSTLELGDSALYLCASSLMDRGNYEQYFGPGTRLTVT.

The genes are TRBV13 and TRBJ2-7; D is uncertain. CDR3 length equals 11 residues. The V gene's germline CDR1 is PRHDT and CDR2 FYEKMQ (reference sequence). The V end was cut by 5 bases, the J end by 0 bases, with 2 bases between. The CDR3: CASSLSYEQYF. In DNA form, the CDR3 reads TGTGCCAGCAGCCTCTCCTACGAGCAGTACTTC.

This clone was seen only once. This chain joins TRBV2 and TRBJ2-1, with D perhaps matching TRBD2 (6 bases). The CDR3 is 15 amino acids. The V gene's germline CDR1 is SNHLY and CDR2 FYNNEI. V was shortened by 6 bases and J by 8 bases, with 20 bases between the two germline ends. This CDR3 reads CASSGQGLPTDEQFF. The DNA of the CDR3 is TGTGCCAGCAGCGGCCAGGGACTGCCCACGGATGAGCAGTTCTTC.

This sequence joins TRBV28 and TRBJ2-7; 9 positions match TRBD2. The germline V gene encodes CDR1 MDHEN and CDR2 SYDVKM. The CDR3 length is 15 residues. V shed 2 bases and J 9 bases; nucleotides not matched to a gene: 11. CDR3 nucleotides: TGTGCCAGCAGTTTAGGAGTAGCGGGGGATTGGGGGCAGTACTTC. Its protein product is CASSLGVAGDWGQYF.

V and J are TRBV27 and TRBJ1-2; perhaps TRBD1 as D (6 bases). Per germline, CDR1 MNHEY and CDR2 SMNVEV (reference sequence). This CDR3 region has 13 residues. Deletions cut 6 bases from V and 6 bases from J, with 14 bases between. In DNA, the CDR3 is TGTGCCAGCAGCCTAACAGGGATCCATGGCTACACCTTC. Encoded protein: CASSLTGIHGYTF.

The rearrangement links TRBV7-9 to TRBJ1-1; a weak D match, TRBD1 (6 bases). In germline, CDR1 is SEHNR, CDR2 FQNEAQ (reference sequence). The CDR3 extends over 13 amino acids. Trimming removed 5 bases at V and 10 bases at J, with 17 bases between. CDR3 loop: CASSNPGGRVAFF. The CDR3 bases are TGTGCCAGCAGCAACCCGGGGGGGCGGGTAGCTTTCTTT.